The present entry profiles one T cell receptor (beta chain) with its context. Its antigen remains unknown. The method was immunoSEQ multiplex PCR; TCRdb's version includes in-frame clones alone and lacks a portion of them. The sample includes approximately 43,000 clones, roughly nine tenths of them seen just once. Every patient was affected by relapse after autologous stem cell transplantation, while exposure to brentuximab vedotin was not uniform. With 5 bases clipped from V and 4 bases from J, the junction kept 3 bases outside the gene matches. Germline V gives CDR1 MRHNA, CDR2 SNTAGT. This CDR3 has 14 amino acids. These data are taken from a study of PD-1 blockade in classical Hodgkin lymphoma. Study-level results: Lower baseline TCR diversity marked trial partial responders and progressors.

This sequence joins TRBV6-4 and TRBJ2-2; 8 bases match TRBD1. The sequence was collected from a human donor with classical Hodgkin lymphoma. Sequences were derived from peripheral blood mononuclear cells (PBMCs), sampled before the second cycle of nivolumab. CDR3 in amino acids: CASSLQGGTGELFF. In DNA form, the CDR3 reads TGTGCCAGCAGTTTACAGGGGGGCACCGGGGAGCTGTTTTTT.